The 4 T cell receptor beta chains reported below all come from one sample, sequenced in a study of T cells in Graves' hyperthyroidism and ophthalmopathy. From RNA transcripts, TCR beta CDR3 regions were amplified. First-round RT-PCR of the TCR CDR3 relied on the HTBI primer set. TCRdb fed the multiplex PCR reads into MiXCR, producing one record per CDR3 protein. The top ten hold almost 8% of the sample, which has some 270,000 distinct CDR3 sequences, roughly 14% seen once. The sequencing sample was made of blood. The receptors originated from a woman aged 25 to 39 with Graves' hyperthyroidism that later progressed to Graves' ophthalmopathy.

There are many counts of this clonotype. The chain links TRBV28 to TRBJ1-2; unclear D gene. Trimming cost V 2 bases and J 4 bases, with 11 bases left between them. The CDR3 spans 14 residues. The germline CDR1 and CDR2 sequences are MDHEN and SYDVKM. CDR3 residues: CASSLGGNFYGYTF. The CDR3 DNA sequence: TGTGCCAGCAGTTTAGGCGGTAACTTCTATGGCTACACCTTC.

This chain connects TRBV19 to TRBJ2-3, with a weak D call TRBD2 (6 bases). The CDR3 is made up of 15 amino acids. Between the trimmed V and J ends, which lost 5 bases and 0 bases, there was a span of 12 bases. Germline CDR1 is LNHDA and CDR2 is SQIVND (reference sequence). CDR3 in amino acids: CASSGERVSTDTQYF. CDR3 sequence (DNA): TGTGCCAGTAGTGGGGAGCGGGTGAGCACAGATACGCAGTATTTT.

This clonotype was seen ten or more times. CDR3 in DNA: TGCAGTGCTAGCAGTCCCTATCTTAGCGGGGGGATGAGGGAGCAGTACTTC. It codes for CSASSPYLSGGMREQYF. The rearrangement joins TRBV20-1 to TRBJ2-7; the match to TRBD2 covers 10 bases. There are 17 residues in the CDR3. The germline V gene has CDR1 DFQATT and CDR2 SNEGSKA (reference sequence). J gave up 7 bases and V 3 bases, and 18 bases lay outside the gene matches.

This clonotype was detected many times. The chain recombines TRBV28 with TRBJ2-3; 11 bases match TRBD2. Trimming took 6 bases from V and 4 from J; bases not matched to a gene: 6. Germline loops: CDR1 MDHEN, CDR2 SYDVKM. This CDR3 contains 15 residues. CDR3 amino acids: CASSPPGLAADTQYF. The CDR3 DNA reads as TGTGCCAGCAGCCCGCCGGGACTAGCGGCAGATACGCAGTATTTT.